Below, one T cell receptor beta chain is given with its context. Its antigen is undetermined. With 60 Vbeta and 13 Jbeta primers, the PCR was carried out. The table came from immunoSEQ multiplex PCR; TCRdb's copy has only in-frame clones and leaves some out. This table holds around 220,000 clones, 60% to 80% found once. The entry originates in a study of cytomegalovirus exposure and HLA in healthy donors. Points from the study as a whole: Immune exposure was documented only through CMV serostatus. As confirmed in vitro, a few CMV-associated chains were specific for CMV antigens. The authors reported that TCR beta sequences could predict HLA-A and HLA-B alleles. These predictions were accurate for most subjects in the first cohort. A highly shared variant cluster was judged a likely technical artifact.

This receptor was obtained from a man younger than 30 in good health and CMV-seronegative. The sequenced material came from PBMCs.

CDR3 DNA sequence: TGTGCCAGCAGTGCCCTGGACCAGGGGAACACTGAAGCTTTCTTT. This gives the protein CASSALDQGNTEAFF. This chain joins TRBV6-5 and TRBJ1-1; D is perhaps TRBD1 (5 bases). The CDR3 is made up of 15 amino acids. Per the germline V gene, CDR1 is MNHEY and CDR2 is SVGAGI. V lost 5 bases, J lost 1 base, and 14 bases lay in between.